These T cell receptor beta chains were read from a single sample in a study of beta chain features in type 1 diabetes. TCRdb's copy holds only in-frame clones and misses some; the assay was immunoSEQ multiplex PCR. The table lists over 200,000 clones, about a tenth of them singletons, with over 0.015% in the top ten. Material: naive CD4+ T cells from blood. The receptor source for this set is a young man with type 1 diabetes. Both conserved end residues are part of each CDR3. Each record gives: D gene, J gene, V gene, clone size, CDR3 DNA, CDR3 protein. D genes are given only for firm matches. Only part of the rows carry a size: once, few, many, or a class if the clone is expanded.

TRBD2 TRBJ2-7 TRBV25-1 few TGTGCCAGCAGTCCGTACGGGGGGACCTACGAGCAGTACTTC CASSPYGGTYEQYF
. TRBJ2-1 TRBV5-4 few TGTGCCAGCAGCTTAAAGCTAAATGAGCAGTTCTTC CASSLKLNEQFF
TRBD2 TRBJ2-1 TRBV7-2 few TGTGCCAGCGGGGTAGCGGGGAGCTCCTACAATGAGCAGTTCTTC CASGVAGSSYNEQFF
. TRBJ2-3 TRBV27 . TGTGCCAGCATGGAGGGCCTAAATACAGATACGCAGTATTTT CASMEGLNTDTQYF
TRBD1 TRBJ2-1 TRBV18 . TGTGCCAGCAACACCGGGGGGACAGGGCCCTACAATGAGCAGTTCTTC CASNTGGTGPYNEQFF
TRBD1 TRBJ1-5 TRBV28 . TGTGCCAGCAGTTCACCAGGGGGCCGGGACAATCAGCCCCAGCATTTT CASSSPGGRDNQPQHF
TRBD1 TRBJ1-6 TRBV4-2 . TGTGCCAGCAGCACGCGGGGACAGGGGAGATCACCCCTCCACTTT CASSTRGQGRSPLHF
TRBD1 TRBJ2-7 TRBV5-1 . TGCGCCAGCAGGACCGGGACAGCTACCTACGAGCAGTACTTC CASRTGTATYEQYF
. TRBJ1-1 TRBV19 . TGTGCCAGTATAATGAACACTGAAGCTTTCTTT CASIMNTEAFF
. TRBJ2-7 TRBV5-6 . TGTGCCAGCAGCTTGAGGCGGAGCTACGAGCAGTACTTC CASSLRRSYEQYF
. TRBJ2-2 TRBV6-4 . TGTGCCAGCAGTGCGTCCGGTCGGGAGCTGTTTTTT CASSASGRELFF
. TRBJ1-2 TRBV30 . TGTGCCTACCGACAGGCGAACTATGGCTACACCTTC CAYRQANYGYTF
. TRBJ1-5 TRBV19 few TGTGCCAGTAGTATAAAATCCCGGGGAGGCAATCAGCCCCAGCATTTT CASSIKSRGGNQPQHF
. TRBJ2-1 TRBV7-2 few TGTGCCAGCAGCCAGACGGGGGGCATCTCCTACAATGAGCAGTTCTTC CASSQTGGISYNEQFF
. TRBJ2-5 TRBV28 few TGTGCCAGCAGCCTCGGGGGGCATGAGACCCAGTACTTC CASSLGGHETQYF
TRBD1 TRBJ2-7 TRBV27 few TGTGCCAGCAGTTTGAGAGGCGGGGACAGGGGTTACTTC CASSLRGGDRGYF
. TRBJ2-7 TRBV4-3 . TGCGCCAGCAGCAAAGTGGAGGGTGACTACGAGCAGTACTTC CASSKVEGDYEQYF
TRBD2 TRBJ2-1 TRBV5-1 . TGCGCCAGCAGCTTGGCCTCTAGCGGGGGGCGCCGTTCCGATGAGCAGTTCTTC CASSLASSGGRRSDEQFF
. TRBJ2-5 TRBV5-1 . TGCGCCAGCAGCTTGGGAACAGGAGTTCAAGAGACCCAGTACTTC CASSLGTGVQETQYF
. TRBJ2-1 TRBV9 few TGTGCCAGCAGCCTAGGGGGGATAGGGGGAAATGAGCAGTTCTTC CASSLGGIGGNEQFF
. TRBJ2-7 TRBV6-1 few TGTGCCAGCAGAGCCGGAGGGGCCTACGAGCAGTACTTC CASRAGGAYEQYF
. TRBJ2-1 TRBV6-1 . TGTGCCAGCAGTGAAAGACGGAGGCAGGTCTACAATGAGCAGTTCTTC CASSERRRQVYNEQFF
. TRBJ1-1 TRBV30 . TGTGCCTGGAGTGTAATCAGCACTGAAGCTTTCTTT CAWSVISTEAFF
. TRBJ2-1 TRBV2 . TGTGCCAGCAGTGAAGGACAGAGCTCCTACAATGAGCAGTTCTTC CASSEGQSSYNEQFF
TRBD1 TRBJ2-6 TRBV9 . TGTGCCAGCAGCGAGGGGGCTGCCAGGGCCAACGTCCTGACTTTC CASSEGAARANVLTF
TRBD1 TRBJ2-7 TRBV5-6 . TGTGCCAGCAGCTCGAAAAGGGGGCTCTACGAGCAGTACTTC CASSSKRGLYEQYF
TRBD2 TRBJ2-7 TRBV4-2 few TGTGCCAGCAGCTCGGGGGGGGAGAACGAGCAGTACTTC CASSSGGENEQYF
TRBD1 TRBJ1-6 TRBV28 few TGTGCCAGCAGTTCTCCGGACAGGGGAGCTTCACCCCTCCACTTT CASSSPDRGASPLHF
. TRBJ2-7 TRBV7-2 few TGTGCCAGCAGCTTAATTGCAGGGAACTACGAGCAGTACTTC CASSLIAGNYEQYF
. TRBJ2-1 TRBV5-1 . TGCGCCAGCAGCTTTTCCTCAGGGCCTTACAATGAGCAGTTCTTC CASSFSSGPYNEQFF
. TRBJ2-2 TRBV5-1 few TGCGCCAGCAGCTTGGCCAGGGAGGCCGGGGAGCTGTTTTTT CASSLAREAGELFF
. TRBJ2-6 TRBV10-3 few TGTGCCATCAGTGTAGTCAGGGGTCGATCTGGGGCCAACGTCCTGACTTTC CAISVVRGRSGANVLTF
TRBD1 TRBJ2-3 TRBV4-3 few TGCGCCAGCAGCCAAGCCCGGGACAGGTTCACAGATACGCAGTATTTT CASSQARDRFTDTQYF
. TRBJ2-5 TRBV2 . TGTGCCAGCAGTGAATCTGACGGCGGGACCCAGTACTTC CASSESDGGTQYF
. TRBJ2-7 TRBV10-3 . TGTGCCATCAGTGAGTCGAAAGGGGCGACCTACGAGCAGTACTTC CAISESKGATYEQYF
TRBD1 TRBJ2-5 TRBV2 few TGTGCCAGCAGTGAAAACAGGGGACGGGGAGAGACCCAGTACTTC CASSENRGRGETQYF
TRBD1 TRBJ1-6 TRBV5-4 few TGTGCCAGCAGCTTCGACAGGGGACATTCACCCCTCCACTTT CASSFDRGHSPLHF
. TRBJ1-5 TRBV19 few TGTGCCAGTAGTATGGACACCTTCTATCAGCCCCAGCATTTT CASSMDTFYQPQHF
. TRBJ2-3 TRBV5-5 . TGTGCCAGCAGCACCGAGGGGGCAGATACGCAGTATTTT CASSTEGADTQYF
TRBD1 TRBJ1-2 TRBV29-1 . TGCAGCGTCTCCATTAGACAGGGGCTAAATGGCTACACCTTC CSVSIRQGLNGYTF
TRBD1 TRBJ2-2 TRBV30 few TGTGCCTGGAGGCCCTCAGGGGGCACCGGGGAGCTGTTTTTT CAWRPSGGTGELFF
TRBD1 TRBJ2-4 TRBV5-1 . TGCGCCAGCAGCCCGAGGACAGGGAAAAACATTCAGTACTTC CASSPRTGKNIQYF
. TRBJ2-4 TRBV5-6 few TGTGCCAGCAGCTTCGTACCGGGGGAACCTGGGGCCATTCAGTACTTC CASSFVPGEPGAIQYF
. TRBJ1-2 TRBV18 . TGTGCCAGCTCACCACGCACGGGGGATGGCTACACCTTC CASSPRTGDGYTF
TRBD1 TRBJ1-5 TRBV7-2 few TGTGCCAGCAGAAAGGACAGGGTTGGGGGACAGCCCCAGCATTTT CASRKDRVGGQPQHF
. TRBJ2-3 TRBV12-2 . TGTGCAAGTCGCCCCCCGATATCAGCGGGTGTCACAGATACGCAGTATTTT CASRPPISAGVTDTQYF
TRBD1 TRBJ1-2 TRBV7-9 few TGTGCCAGCAGGACGACAGGGGGCGGCGGCTACACCTTC CASRTTGGGGYTF
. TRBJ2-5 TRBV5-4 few TGTGCCAGCAGCTCCAGGACAAGGCAAGAGACCCAGTACTTC CASSSRTRQETQYF
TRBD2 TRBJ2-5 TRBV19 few TGTGCCAGTAGCTTAGCGGGGGGCCAAGAGACCCAGTACTTC CASSLAGGQETQYF
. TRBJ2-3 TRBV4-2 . TGTGCCAGCAGCCAAGAGGTGGCGGAGGGTACGCAGTATTTT CASSQEVAEGTQYF
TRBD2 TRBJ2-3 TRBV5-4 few TGTGCCAGCAGCCCTCGGACTAGCGGGGGGCTCAGGACGCAGTATTTT CASSPRTSGGLRTQYF
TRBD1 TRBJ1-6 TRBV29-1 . TGCAGCGTCGCATCCGGGACAGATAATTCACCCCTCCACTTT CSVASGTDNSPLHF